This T cell receptor beta chain was captured in a study of regulatory dendritic cells for organ transplantation. Trimming left V 5 bases short and J 8 bases short, with 12 bases between. Per the germline V gene, CDR1 is SGHTA and CDR2 is FQGNSA. The CDR3 runs to 12 residues. Assay used: immunoSEQ multiplex PCR; TCRdb lists only in-frame clones, some missing. The sample holds almost 35,000 clones; roughly nine tenths are singletons and the top ten take 0.055% to 0.08%. The TCR was taken from a human donor in good health. The chain employs TRBV7-2 and TRBJ1-1; no clear D. The sequenced material came from naive CD4+ T cells from blood. Subset defined: CD45RA+ naive T cells. The CDR3 region has the DNA TGTGCCAGCAGCCCTGCGTTCGCAGAAGCTTTCTTT. Protein: CASSPAFAEAFF.